What follows are 6 T cell receptor beta chains derived from one specimen sequenced in a study of blood T cell repertoires in COVID-19. The assay was immunoSEQ multiplex PCR, and TCRdb's table has in-frame clones only and misses some. The repertoire holds 50,000 to 80,000 clones, with 78% as singletons. The specimen sequenced was peripheral blood. The receptors come from a man aged 55-75 years with COVID-19, enrolled during active disease.

This clone was seen a handful of times. The V gene is TRBV18, the J gene TRBJ1-2; 10 positions agree with TRBD1. The CDR3 is 14 amino acids. Trimming took 0 bases from V and 8 from J; bases not matched to a gene: 3. Germline CDR1 KGHSH, CDR2 LQKENI. CDR3 in DNA: TGTGCCAGCTCACCACCGGGACAGGGGAACGGCTACACCTTC. Protein product: CASSPPGQGNGYTF.

J is TRBJ1-1 and V is TRBV2; tentatively, D is TRBD1 (5 bases). Trimming cost V 7 bases and J 7 bases, with 16 bases left between them. This CDR3 spans 13 amino acids. CDR1 and CDR2 from the germline V gene are SNHLY and FYNNEI. Here the CDR3 DNA reads TGTGCCAGCAACCTCGGGAGAGGGGATGAAGCTTTCTTT. Translating it yields CASNLGRGDEAFF.

The chain carries TRBV5-5 and TRBJ2-7, with 11 positions matching TRBD2. V shed 0 bases and J 3 bases; nucleotides not matched to a gene: 2. The CDR3 is made up of 15 amino acids. The germline V gene encodes CDR1 SGHKS and CDR2 YYEKEE (reference sequence). CDR3 in amino acids: CASSLASGGNYEQYF. CDR3 nucleotides: TGTGCCAGCAGCTTGGCTAGCGGGGGGAACTACGAGCAGTACTTC.

The chain links TRBV12-3 or TRBV12-4 to TRBJ1-4; D gene ambiguous. CDR3 size: 13 residues. V was cut by 8 bases and J by 11 bases, with 18 bases left in between. CDR3 residues: CASWMGGLGKLFF. The CDR3 DNA sequence: TGTGCCAGCTGGATGGGAGGCTTAGGGAAACTGTTTTTT.

The chain combines TRBV12-5 with TRBJ2-1, with no clear D. The V end lost 5 bases, the J end lost 5 bases, and 4 bases lay between the germline ends. CDR3 size: 11 residues. Germline V gives CDR1 LGHNT, CDR2 FRNRAP. CDR3 loop: CASGPHNEQFF. The CDR3 nucleotides are TGTGCTAGTGGTCCTCACAATGAGCAGTTCTTC. Using reference TRBV12-5 and TRBJ2-1 for the parts outside the CDR3, the full variable domain is DARVTQTPRHKVTEMGQEVTMRCQPILGHNTVFWYRQTMMQGLELLAYFRNRAPLDDSGMPKDRFSAEMPDATLATLKIQPSEPRDSAVYFCASGPHNEQFFGPGTRLTVL.

The chain has TRBV11-2 and TRBJ2-2, with 12 positions matching TRBD2. V shed 7 bases and J 7 bases; nucleotides not matched to a gene: 4. CDR1 is SGHAT, CDR2 FQNNGV, per germline. The length of the CDR3 is 14 residues. The CDR3 DNA reads TGTGCCAGCACCCGACTAGCGGGAGTCGGGGAGCTGTTTTTT. Translation gives CASTRLAGVGELFF.